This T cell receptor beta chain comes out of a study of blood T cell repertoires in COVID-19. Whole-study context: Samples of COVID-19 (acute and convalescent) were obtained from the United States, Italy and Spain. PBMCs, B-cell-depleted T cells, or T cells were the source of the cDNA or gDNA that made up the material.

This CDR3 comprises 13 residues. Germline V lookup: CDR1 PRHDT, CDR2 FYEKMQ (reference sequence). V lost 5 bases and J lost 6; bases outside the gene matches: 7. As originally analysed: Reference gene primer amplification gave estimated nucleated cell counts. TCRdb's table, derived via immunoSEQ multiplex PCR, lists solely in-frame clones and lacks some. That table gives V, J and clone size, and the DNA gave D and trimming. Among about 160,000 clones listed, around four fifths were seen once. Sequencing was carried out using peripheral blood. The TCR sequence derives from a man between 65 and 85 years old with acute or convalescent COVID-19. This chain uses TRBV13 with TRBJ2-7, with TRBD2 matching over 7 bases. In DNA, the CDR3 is TGTGCCAGCAGCCACCTCGCGGGAGTCGAGCAGTACTTC. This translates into CASSHLAGVEQYF.